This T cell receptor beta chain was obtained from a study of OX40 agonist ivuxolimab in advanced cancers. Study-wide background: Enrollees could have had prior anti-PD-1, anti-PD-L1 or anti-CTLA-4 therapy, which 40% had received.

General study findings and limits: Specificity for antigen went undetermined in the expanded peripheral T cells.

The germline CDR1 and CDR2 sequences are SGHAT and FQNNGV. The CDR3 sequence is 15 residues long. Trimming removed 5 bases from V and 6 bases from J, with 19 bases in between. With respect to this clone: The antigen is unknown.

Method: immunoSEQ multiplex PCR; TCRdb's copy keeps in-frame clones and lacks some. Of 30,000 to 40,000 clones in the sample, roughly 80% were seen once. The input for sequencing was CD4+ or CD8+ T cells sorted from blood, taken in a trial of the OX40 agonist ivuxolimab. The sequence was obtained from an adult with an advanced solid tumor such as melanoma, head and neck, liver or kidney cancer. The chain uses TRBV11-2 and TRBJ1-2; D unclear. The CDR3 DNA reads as TGTGCCAGCAGCCAGCCGGGTCGGGGAATGGATGGCTACACCTTC. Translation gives CASSQPGRGMDGYTF.